These T cell receptor beta chains were read from a single sample in a study of cytomegalovirus exposure and HLA in healthy donors. Profiled with immunoSEQ multiplex PCR; TCRdb holds only in-frame clones, not every one. The sample has 130,000 or so clones, 84% seen once; the top ten hold just under 3%. Sequenced material: PBMCs. All receptors derive from a woman between 18 and 30 years old in good health and CMV-seropositive. Both conserved end residues are part of each CDR3. A D gene is named only where the DNA matches it firmly. Rows may omit the clone size; those that give it use once, few, many or a size class.

TRBJ2-7 TRBV7-9 - - TGTGCCAGCAGCTTACTACAGGGCATCTACGAGCAGTACTTC CASSLLQGIYEQYF
TRBJ2-7 TRBV9 - TRBD1 TGTGCCAGCAGCACCACAGGGGCTTCCTACGAGCAGTACTTC CASSTTGASYEQYF
TRBJ1-3 TRBV25-1 - - TGTGCCAGCAGTGAAGAGACTGGAAACACCATATATTTT CASSEETGNTIYF
TRBJ2-7 TRBV5-1 few TRBD1 TGCGCCAGCAGCTGGACAGGGTTTGACGAGCAGTACTTC CASSWTGFDEQYF
TRBJ2-5 TRBV6-6 few - TGTGCCAGCAGTTACCGGGAACAATCTCCCAGTGAGACCCAGTACTTC CASSYREQSPSETQYF
TRBJ2-3 TRBV21-1 - - TGTGCCAGCAGCAAAGATGAACCCTGGAGGGGCTACCGCACAGATACGCAGTATTTT CASSKDEPWRGYRTDTQYF
TRBJ2-3 TRBV6-6 once TRBD1 TGTGCCAGCAGTCAACAGGGGGTGACAGATACGCAGTATTTT CASSQQGVTDTQYF
TRBJ2-1 TRBV14 - TRBD1 TGTGCCAGCAGCCCGCCTACCACAGGGGCCCTAAGGAATGAGCAGTTCTTC CASSPPTTGALRNEQFF
TRBJ2-2 TRBV9 - - TGTGCCAGCAGCGTCTCATTGGCAGGGAACACCGGGGAGCTGTTTTTT CASSVSLAGNTGELFF
TRBJ2-6 TRBV5-1 - - TGCGCCAGCAGCTACGAGGGTTACTCTGGGGCCAACGTCCTGACTTTC CASSYEGYSGANVLTF
TRBJ2-5 TRBV6-5 - TRBD2 TGTGCCAGCAGTTACTCTGGGGGGGGGAAGGACCAGTACTTC CASSYSGGGKDQYF
TRBJ2-1 TRBV15 - TRBD2 TGTGCCACCAGCACTCTAGCGGGGGCTTACAATGAGCAGTTCTTC CATSTLAGAYNEQFF
TRBJ2-2 TRBV6-5 - TRBD2 TGTGCCAGCAGGACTAGCATGGCCGGGGAGCTGTTTTTT CASRTSMAGELFF
TRBJ2-5 TRBV7-2 - TRBD2 TGTGCCAGCAGCCCCCTGTGGACTAGCGGGGGTCCGGAGACCCAGTACTTC CASSPLWTSGGPETQYF
TRBJ1-5 TRBV11-3 - TRBD1 TGTGCCAGCAGGAGAGGGGGACAGGGACCCCACAATCAGCCCCAGCATTTT CASRRGGQGPHNQPQHF
TRBJ2-5 TRBV7-3 - TRBD2 TGTGCCAGCAGCCGGGCGGGGGGAGAGACCCAGTACTTC CASSRAGGETQYF
TRBJ2-7 TRBV5-1 - - TGCGCCAGCAGCTTGGGACAGAAGGACGAGCAGTACTTC CASSLGQKDEQYF
TRBJ1-4 TRBV19 once TRBD1 TGTGCCAGTAACCGGCGGGGACAGGGGGCAACTAATGAAAAACTGTTTTTT CASNRRGQGATNEKLFF
TRBJ1-1 TRBV11-2 few - TGTGCCAGCAGCCCAGTTACGGGTATGGCTGAAGCTTTCTTT CASSPVTGMAEAFF
TRBJ2-2 TRBV5-1 - TRBD2 TGCGCCAGCAGCTTGGCGGGGGGCACCGGGGAGCTGTTTTTT CASSLAGGTGELFF
TRBJ2-3 TRBV7-6 - - TGTGCCAGCAGCCAGGAAGGGGGGGCCCAAGATACGCAGTATTTT CASSQEGGAQDTQYF
TRBJ1-4 TRBV19 - - TGTGCCAGTAGGGAGGGAGTCGCAACTAATGAAAAACTGTTTTTT CASREGVATNEKLFF
TRBJ2-1 TRBV7-2 - - TGTGCCAGCAGCTTAGGAGGGGGACGGGCTGAGGAGCAGTTCTTC CASSLGGGRAEEQFF
TRBJ2-1 TRBV7-6 - - TGTGCCAGCAGCTTAGCGGGGGGGCTCGATGAGCAGTTCTTC CASSLAGGLDEQFF
TRBJ2-1 TRBV6-6 - - TGTGCCAGCAGTTACGATTCACTTGATGAGCAGTTCTTC CASSYDSLDEQFF
TRBJ1-1 TRBV6-1 few TRBD1 TGTGCCACCGGGACAGTAAGGACTGAAGCTTTCTTT CATGTVRTEAFF
TRBJ2-1 TRBV7-9 - TRBD2 TGTGCCAGCACCTCCGACGGAGGTTGGCGGGGGGCCAACAATGAGCAGTTCTTC CASTSDGGWRGANNEQFF
TRBJ2-3 TRBV30 - TRBD2 TGTGCCTGGAGTGTAGAAGCGGGGGAAGATACGCAGTATTTT CAWSVEAGEDTQYF
TRBJ1-2 TRBV11-1 - - TGTGCCAGCAGCTTAGAAACAGGGTTTGGCTACACCTTC CASSLETGFGYTF
TRBJ1-1 TRBV11-3 - TRBD1 TGTGCCAGCAGCTCCCGGGACAGGGACACTGAAGCTTTCTTT CASSSRDRDTEAFF
TRBJ2-7 TRBV7-9 few - TGTGCCAGCAGTTCACTGGACATTTACGAGCAGTACTTC CASSSLDIYEQYF
TRBJ2-6 TRBV7-3 once - TGTGCCAGCAGCTTAGACAGCTCTGGGGCCAACGTCCTGACTTTC CASSLDSSGANVLTF
TRBJ2-2 TRBV11-3 - - TGTGCCAGCAGCTTACACAGCCTGGGCACCGGGGAGCTGTTTTTT CASSLHSLGTGELFF
TRBJ2-5 TRBV18 - - TGTGCCAGCTCCCGTGAGACCCAGTACTTC CASSRETQYF
TRBJ2-2 TRBV5-1 few - TGCGCCAGCAGCCCTCTAACCGGGGAGCTGTTTTTT CASSPLTGELFF
TRBJ2-2 TRBV2 - TRBD2 TGTGCCACTTTACTAGCGGGGGGGCTGAACACCGGGGAGCTGTTTTTT CATLLAGGLNTGELFF
TRBJ2-1 TRBV29-1 - - TGCAGCGGCAACCGGGACACGGGCTACAATGAGCAGTTCTTC CSGNRDTGYNEQFF
TRBJ2-1 TRBV29-1 - - TGCAGCGGCAGGGAAGGTGAGCAGTTCTTC CSGREGEQFF
TRBJ2-5 TRBV2 few - TGTGCCACGGGACTGTCGGAGACCCAGTACTTC CATGLSETQYF
TRBJ1-1 TRBV7-9 - TRBD1 TGTGCCAGCAGCTTAGCAGACAGGGGGCACACTGAAGCTTTCTTT CASSLADRGHTEAFF
TRBJ2-1 TRBV27 few TRBD2 TGTGCCAGCAGATCCGGTGGACTAGCGGGAGCCTACAATGAGCAGTTCTTC CASRSGGLAGAYNEQFF
TRBJ2-7 TRBV10-3 - TRBD2 TGTGCCACCCGGGGGGGGATCCCCTACGAGCAGTACTTC CATRGGIPYEQYF
TRBJ2-7 TRBV7-6 - TRBD1 TGTGCCAGCAGCCGTGACAGGGGGCCATCCTACGAGCAGTACTTC CASSRDRGPSYEQYF
TRBJ1-1 TRBV4-1 - TRBD1 TGCGCCAGCAGCCAAGCCACCACAGGGGGCCCGAACACTGAAGCTTTCTTT CASSQATTGGPNTEAFF
TRBJ1-1 TRBV6-5 - - TGTGCCAGCAACCGGGGGAACACTGAAGCTTTCTTT CASNRGNTEAFF
TRBJ2-7 TRBV2 few - TGTGCCAGCCGTACAGGGACCTCCGAGCAGTACTTC CASRTGTSEQYF
TRBJ2-2 TRBV4-1 - TRBD1 TGCGCCAGCAGCCAAGAGGACAGGGACACCGGGGAGCTGTTTTTT CASSQEDRDTGELFF
TRBJ2-2 TRBV5-1 - TRBD1 TGCGCCAGCAGCTTGGGTGCCCACAGGGGTGGCACCGGGGAGCTGTTTTTT CASSLGAHRGGTGELFF
TRBJ2-2 TRBV10-3 - - TGTGCCATCAGGGGAAGTTCCAGGGGCCGCATCAACGAAACCGGGGAGCTGTTTTTT CAIRGSSRGRINETGELFF
TRBJ2-2 TRBV2 - TRBD2 TGTGCCAGCAGTGTAAGACTAGCGGTTCCCAAAGAGAACACCGGGGAGCTGTTTTTT CASSVRLAVPKENTGELFF
TRBJ2-3 TRBV4-1 - - TGCGCCAGCAGCCCCCTACTCGGCACAGATACGCAGTATTTT CASSPLLGTDTQYF